This TCR beta chain was sequenced for a study of T cells after yellow fever vaccination. Overall study results and limits: A limited proportion of clonotypes was detected within both the CD4 and CD8 compartments. Reappearance after the booster was observed for most primary-vaccination clones (about 96% CD4, roughly 90% CD8). Compared with primary, the secondary response was weaker and peaked at day 5, not 15.

In this sample, this clonotype turned up many times. Its antigen is currently unknown. CDR1 and CDR2 from the germline V gene are ENHRY and SYGVKD. V was clipped by 2 bases and J by 8 bases, with 12 bases between them. CDR3 length: 13 amino acids. Generation of TCR cDNA used 5'RACE template switching (which added a universal primer site and UMIs). TCRdb ran MiXCR on the 5' RACE reads and lists one entry per CDR3 protein. The data contain hundreds of thousands of distinct CDR3 sequences, over 4% of them singletons. Material: PBMCs, obtained 5 days after the yellow fever booster vaccination. The receptor comes from a man aged 18 to 30 who received the YFV17D yellow fever vaccine. The rearrangement links TRBV10-3 to TRBJ1-2; D call uncertain. The CDR3 protein is CAISELRLSGYTF. Written as DNA, the CDR3 is TGTGCCATCAGTGAGCTCCGTTTGAGCGGCTACACCTTC.